Listed below are T cell receptor beta chains from one sample, sequenced in a study of T cell responses to AZD1222 COVID-19 vaccine. Here immunoSEQ multiplex PCR was the method, and the copy in TCRdb shows in-frame clones only, minus some. The table includes 150,000 to 180,000 clones, under 95% detected once. Specimen: peripheral blood, collected on day 0 of AZD1222 vaccination. These receptors were collected from an adult in good health. Each CDR3 is given with its conserved first and last residue. A D gene is named only where the DNA matches it firmly. Clone size, where shown, is once, few, many, or a class for clones that have expanded.

abundance: .; d_gene: .; j_gene: TRBJ2-5; v_gene: TRBV18; CDR3aa: CASSPPGVTETQYF; CDR3nt: TGTGCCAGCTCACCACCGGGAGTTACGGAGACCCAGTACTTC
abundance: .; d_gene: TRBD1; j_gene: TRBJ1-1; v_gene: TRBV6-2/TRBV6-3; CDR3aa: CASSRAGGLNTEAFF; CDR3nt: TGTGCCAGCAGTCGAGCAGGGGGCCTGAACACTGAAGCTTTCTTT
abundance: once; d_gene: .; j_gene: TRBJ1-6; v_gene: TRBV2; CDR3aa: CASSVVHPNSPLHF; CDR3nt: TGTGCCAGCAGTGTAGTGCACCCTAATTCACCCCTCCACTTT
abundance: .; d_gene: TRBD1; j_gene: TRBJ1-2; v_gene: TRBV4-3; CDR3aa: CASSQSQGVRGYTF; CDR3nt: TGCGCCAGCAGCCAATCTCAGGGGGTGAGAGGCTACACCTTC
abundance: .; d_gene: .; j_gene: TRBJ1-5; v_gene: TRBV6-1; CDR3aa: CASSDGNGQNQPQHF; CDR3nt: TGTGCCAGCAGTGACGGTAACGGACAGAACCAGCCCCAGCATTTT
abundance: .; d_gene: .; j_gene: TRBJ1-5; v_gene: TRBV19; CDR3aa: CASSLGVAPQHF; CDR3nt: TGTGCCAGTAGCCTGGGGGTTGCGCCCCAGCATTTT
abundance: .; d_gene: TRBD2; j_gene: TRBJ2-3; v_gene: TRBV7-8; CDR3aa: CASSLTSGLTDTQYF; CDR3nt: TGTGCCAGCAGCTTGACTAGCGGGCTCACAGATACGCAGTATTTT
abundance: .; d_gene: TRBD1; j_gene: TRBJ1-1; v_gene: TRBV24-1; CDR3aa: CATSDWTGAEAFF; CDR3nt: TGTGCCACCAGTGATTGGACAGGGGCCGAAGCTTTCTTT
abundance: .; d_gene: TRBD1; j_gene: TRBJ1-2; v_gene: TRBV3-1/TRBV3-2; CDR3aa: CASSQDRSVRGYTF; CDR3nt: TGTGCCAGCAGCCAGGACAGGTCCGTCCGAGGCTACACCTTC
abundance: .; d_gene: TRBD1; j_gene: TRBJ1-2; v_gene: TRBV28; CDR3aa: CARKDRVGGYTF; CDR3nt: TGTGCCAGAAAGGACAGGGTGGGTGGCTACACCTTC
abundance: .; d_gene: .; j_gene: TRBJ2-7; v_gene: TRBV6-5; CDR3aa: CASSLHPGVVYEQYF; CDR3nt: TGTGCCAGCAGTCTACACCCCGGGGTGGTCTACGAGCAGTACTTC
abundance: .; d_gene: .; j_gene: TRBJ1-1; v_gene: TRBV7-8; CDR3aa: CASSLVTGKTMNTEAFF; CDR3nt: TGTGCCAGCAGCTTAGTTACGGGTAAAACGATGAACACTGAAGCTTTCTTT
abundance: .; d_gene: .; j_gene: TRBJ1-2; v_gene: TRBV7-3; CDR3aa: CASSLSPRAGGKGYTF; CDR3nt: TGTGCCAGCAGCCTATCCCCTAGAGCGGGGGGCAAAGGCTACACCTTC
abundance: .; d_gene: .; j_gene: TRBJ1-5; v_gene: TRBV27; CDR3aa: CASRQNQPQHF; CDR3nt: TGTGCCAGCCGGCAGAATCAGCCCCAGCATTTT
abundance: .; d_gene: TRBD1; j_gene: TRBJ2-7; v_gene: TRBV5-4; CDR3aa: CASRSKKGAPISEQYF; CDR3nt: TGTGCCAGCAGGTCGAAAAAGGGGGCGCCGATATCCGAGCAGTACTTC
abundance: few; d_gene: .; j_gene: TRBJ2-2; v_gene: TRBV10-1; CDR3aa: CASRDGSHGELFF; CDR3nt: TGCGCCAGCAGAGATGGGAGCCACGGGGAGCTGTTTTTT
abundance: .; d_gene: TRBD2; j_gene: TRBJ2-7; v_gene: TRBV27; CDR3aa: CASIAGGGYEQYF; CDR3nt: TGTGCCAGCATAGCGGGAGGTGGGTACGAGCAGTACTTC
abundance: .; d_gene: TRBD2; j_gene: TRBJ2-3; v_gene: TRBV9; CDR3aa: CASSVEGRGTDTQYF; CDR3nt: TGTGCCAGCAGCGTAGAGGGGAGGGGCACAGATACGCAGTATTTT
abundance: .; d_gene: .; j_gene: TRBJ1-6; v_gene: TRBV15; CDR3aa: CATRDSTYSYNSPLHF; CDR3nt: TGTGCCACCAGGGACAGTACTTACTCCTATAATTCACCCCTCCACTTT
abundance: once; d_gene: TRBD1; j_gene: TRBJ1-6; v_gene: TRBV5-1; CDR3aa: CASRPGGNNSPLHF; CDR3nt: TGCGCCAGCAGGCCAGGGGGCAATAATTCACCCCTCCACTTT
abundance: .; d_gene: .; j_gene: TRBJ2-5; v_gene: TRBV12-3/TRBV12-4; CDR3aa: CAAAKAGETQYF; CDR3nt: TGTGCAGCCGCAAAAGCGGGAGAGACCCAGTACTTC
abundance: .; d_gene: .; j_gene: TRBJ1-1; v_gene: TRBV5-1; CDR3aa: CASSPVGGGNTEAFF; CDR3nt: TGCGCCAGCAGCCCCGTGGGGGGAGGGAACACTGAAGCTTTCTTT
abundance: once; d_gene: TRBD1; j_gene: TRBJ2-1; v_gene: TRBV7-9; CDR3aa: CASSHYRTGGNEQFF; CDR3nt: TGTGCCAGCAGCCACTATCGGACAGGGGGGAATGAGCAGTTCTTC
abundance: .; d_gene: TRBD1; j_gene: TRBJ1-1; v_gene: TRBV6-5; CDR3aa: CASRRQGVSEAFF; CDR3nt: TGTGCCAGCAGGAGACAGGGTGTGTCTGAAGCTTTCTTT
abundance: .; d_gene: .; j_gene: TRBJ1-3; v_gene: TRBV7-5; CDR3aa: CARSRRDGNTIYF; CDR3nt: TGTGCCAGAAGCAGAAGGGACGGAAACACCATATATTTT
abundance: .; d_gene: .; j_gene: TRBJ1-2; v_gene: TRBV6-5; CDR3aa: CASSYSAEPLGYGYTF; CDR3nt: TGTGCCAGCAGTTACTCGGCAGAACCTCTAGGCTATGGCTACACCTTC
abundance: .; d_gene: .; j_gene: TRBJ1-3; v_gene: TRBV15; CDR3aa: CATSRDLGSGNTIYF; CDR3nt: TGTGCCACCAGCAGAGACCTTGGGAGTGGAAACACCATATATTTT
abundance: .; d_gene: .; j_gene: TRBJ2-7; v_gene: TRBV24-1; CDR3aa: CATGTDSYEQYF; CDR3nt: TGTGCCACGGGGACGGACTCCTACGAGCAGTACTTC
abundance: .; d_gene: .; j_gene: TRBJ1-2; v_gene: TRBV5-1; CDR3aa: CASSDPGGDYGYTF; CDR3nt: TGCGCCAGCAGCGATCCGGGGGGCGACTATGGCTACACCTTC
abundance: .; d_gene: .; j_gene: TRBJ2-5; v_gene: TRBV6-5; CDR3aa: CASRRAPARETQYF; CDR3nt: TGTGCCAGCAGACGCGCCCCCGCGAGGGAGACCCAGTACTTC
abundance: .; d_gene: .; j_gene: TRBJ2-7; v_gene: TRBV18; CDR3aa: CASSLRTDPDEQYF; CDR3nt: TGTGCCAGCTCACTTCGGACCGACCCGGACGAGCAGTACTTC
abundance: .; d_gene: .; j_gene: TRBJ1-1; v_gene: TRBV14; CDR3aa: CASSSSTYTEAFF; CDR3nt: TGTGCCAGCAGCTCAAGCACGTACACTGAAGCTTTCTTT
abundance: .; d_gene: .; j_gene: TRBJ2-5; v_gene: TRBV2; CDR3aa: CASSWNGETQYF; CDR3nt: TGTGCCAGCAGTTGGAACGGGGAGACCCAGTACTTC